This TCR beta chain is drawn from a study of T cell repertoires in cytomegalovirus infection. The overall study: Selected CMV epitopes included recently identified HLA-C-restricted ones as well as well-studied HLA-B-restricted ones. Public TCR beta signatures marked donors with CMV infection and the matching HLA.

For this clonotype: Its matching antigen is unknown.

The CDR3 totals 15 residues. Germline V gene lookup returns CDR1 MNHEY and CDR2 SMNVEV (reference sequence). Trimming removed 3 bases from V and 5 bases from J, with 14 bases in between. TCRdb recomputed calls from the reads with MiXCR, one row per CDR3 protein. Found here are approximately 300,000 distinct CDR3 sequences, about 29% of them singletons; the top ten hold 20%. Notes on the study in general: What dominated the ex vivo response were HLA-C-restricted CMV-specific TCR beta clonotypes. Summed frequency of shared TCR beta families picked out CMV carriers who also had the relevant HLA.

This sequence was found in a human donor in good health (CMV status not recorded). Some clones in this sample may be carry-over from other donors' samples. J is TRBJ1-3 and V is TRBV27; no reliable D call. The sample in question was cultured PBMCs, obtained from culture after CMV antigen stimulation. The CDR3 reads CASSLADRLRNTIYF. The DNA of the CDR3 is TGTGCCAGCAGTTTGGCGGACCGACTTCGAAACACCATATATTTT.